In its sample, the clone carrying this T cell receptor (beta chain) was seen a few times. The target antigen is unknown. The sample belongs to a study of T cells in Graves' hyperthyroidism and ophthalmopathy. Around 10 ml fresh peripheral blood yielded the PBMCs. V lost 2 bases and J lost 8, with 13 bases in between. CDR1 is SGHVS and CDR2 is FNYEAQ in the germline V gene. The CDR3 has 14 residues. The CDR3 regions of TCR beta were amplified from RNA transcripts. TCR CDR3 regions were first amplified by RT-PCR with HTBI primers. TCRdb redid the calling of the multiplex PCR reads with MiXCR, one entry per CDR3 protein. The data contain about 300,000 distinct CDR3 sequences, about 14% of them singletons. Notes on the study in general: Clonotypes that were expanded in thyroid above 0.001 mostly appeared in blood too.

The rearrangement links TRBV7-6 to TRBJ2-1; D might be TRBD2 (6 bases). The sequence was obtained from a woman in her twenties or thirties with Graves' hyperthyroidism that later progressed to Graves' ophthalmopathy. The sequencing sample was made of blood. The CDR3, as DNA: TGTGCCAGCAGCTTACCGGGAGAGGGGTATGAGCAGTTCTTC. Encoded protein: CASSLPGEGYEQFF.